This T cell receptor (beta chain) was profiled in a study of blood T cell repertoires in COVID-19. Looking at the study overall: Whether acute or convalescent, the COVID-19 samples came from the United States, Italy and Spain. The cDNA or gDNA used as material had been derived from T cells, B-cell-depleted T cells, or PBMCs.

Per the authors' pipeline: The authors estimated nucleated cell counts from reference gene primer amplification. TCRdb's copy holds only in-frame clones and misses some; the assay was immunoSEQ multiplex PCR. V, J and clone size derive from that table, while D and trimming were established from the DNA sequence. In the table there are approximately 100,000 clones, around 66% of which are singletons. V lost 6 bases and J 6 bases, leaving 14 bases between the germline ends. Germline V lookup: CDR1 LNHDA, CDR2 SQIVND (reference sequence). The CDR3 is 13 residues long. The sample consisted of peripheral blood. This chain links TRBV19 with TRBJ1-2, with D unresolved. The TCR originated in an older man with acute or convalescent COVID-19. CDR3 sequence (DNA): TGTGCCAGTAGCTCATGGGCAGTTGATGGCTACACCTTC. This gives the protein CASSSWAVDGYTF.